The rows below give T cell receptor beta chains drawn from one sample of a study of blood T cells in healthy people across ages. TCRdb reprocessed the 5' RACE reads via MiXCR and lists one record per CDR3 protein. The table shows about 1.1 million distinct CDR3 sequences, with around two fifths occurring only once. The source material was blood. The receptors originated from a man aged 18 to 30 in good health. Both conserved end residues are part of each CDR3. The order of the fields is CDR3 length, J gene, D gene, V gene, clone size, CDR3 DNA, CDR3 protein. D genes are given only for firm matches. The size of a clone is reported for some rows only, either as once, few or many, or as a class for expanded clones.

len: 15; j_gene: TRBJ2-1; d_gene: TRBD1; v_gene: TRBV7-2; abundance: NA; CDR3nt: TGTGCCAGCAGCTTAAATCCCGCAGGGGGCAATGAGCAGTTCTTC; CDR3aa: CASSLNPAGGNEQFF
len: 14; j_gene: TRBJ2-1; d_gene: NA; v_gene: TRBV2; abundance: few; CDR3nt: TGTGCCAGCAGTGAGATAGCGAAGGTCTATGAGCAGTTCTTC; CDR3aa: CASSEIAKVYEQFF
len: 19; j_gene: TRBJ1-5; d_gene: NA; v_gene: TRBV4-2; abundance: few; CDR3nt: TGTGCCAGCAGCCAAGAAGTAGATTTGAGAGGGGCGGGCAATCAGCCCCAGCATTTT; CDR3aa: CASSQEVDLRGAGNQPQHF
len: 15; j_gene: TRBJ2-7; d_gene: NA; v_gene: TRBV9; abundance: few; CDR3nt: TGTGCCAGCAGCGTAGGAGGGTCCGAGGACTACGAGCAGTACTTC; CDR3aa: CASSVGGSEDYEQYF
len: 14; j_gene: TRBJ2-5; d_gene: NA; v_gene: TRBV28; abundance: few; CDR3nt: TGTGCCAGCGTCTTTGCTGGGGATGGGGAGACCCAGTACTTC; CDR3aa: CASVFAGDGETQYF
len: 15; j_gene: TRBJ1-1; d_gene: NA; v_gene: TRBV4-2; abundance: NA; CDR3nt: TGTGCCAGCAGCCAAGGATTTAGTGGGAGGACTGAAGCTTTCTTT; CDR3aa: CASSQGFSGRTEAFF
len: 15; j_gene: TRBJ1-2; d_gene: TRBD1; v_gene: TRBV6-5; abundance: NA; CDR3nt: TGTGCCAGCAGTTACGGGGACAGGGGTGGCTATGGCTACACCTTC; CDR3aa: CASSYGDRGGYGYTF
len: 15; j_gene: TRBJ1-2; d_gene: TRBD1; v_gene: TRBV6-2/TRBV6-3; abundance: few; CDR3nt: TGTGCCAGCAGCCACCGCCGGGACAGATCCTATGGCTACACCTTC; CDR3aa: CASSHRRDRSYGYTF
len: 15; j_gene: TRBJ2-3; d_gene: TRBD2; v_gene: TRBV5-1; abundance: NA; CDR3nt: TGCGCCAGCAGCGAGGGGACTAGAGTATCAGATACGCAGTATTTT; CDR3aa: CASSEGTRVSDTQYF
len: 15; j_gene: TRBJ2-6; d_gene: NA; v_gene: TRBV6-2/TRBV6-3; abundance: NA; CDR3nt: TGTGCCAGCAGTCTAGCCCCCGCAAGGGCCAACGTCCTGACTTTC; CDR3aa: CASSLAPARANVLTF
len: 19; j_gene: TRBJ1-5; d_gene: NA; v_gene: TRBV27; abundance: NA; CDR3nt: TGTGCCAGCAGTTTAAATCCCCTCCGCTTAGGAGGGCTCAATCAGCCCCAGCATTTT; CDR3aa: CASSLNPLRLGGLNQPQHF
len: 16; j_gene: TRBJ2-3; d_gene: NA; v_gene: TRBV9; abundance: NA; CDR3nt: TGTGCCAGCAGCGTAGTAGGGGGAGCGGTAGCAGGTACGCAGTATTTT; CDR3aa: CASSVVGGAVAGTQYF
len: 13; j_gene: TRBJ1-1; d_gene: TRBD1; v_gene: TRBV12-3/TRBV12-4; abundance: NA; CDR3nt: TGTGCCAGCAGTAACAGGGGTTCCCCTGAAGCTTTCTTT; CDR3aa: CASSNRGSPEAFF
len: 14; j_gene: TRBJ1-2; d_gene: NA; v_gene: TRBV20-1; abundance: NA; CDR3nt: TGCAGTGCTAGAGCCACCGTTTCAAACTATGGCTACACCTTC; CDR3aa: CSARATVSNYGYTF
len: 14; j_gene: TRBJ1-1; d_gene: NA; v_gene: TRBV6-2/TRBV6-3; abundance: NA; CDR3nt: TGTGCCAGCAGTTACTCGAGCAGGGGCACTGAAGCTTTCTTT; CDR3aa: CASSYSSRGTEAFF
len: 13; j_gene: TRBJ2-5; d_gene: TRBD2; v_gene: TRBV29-1; abundance: few; CDR3nt: TGCAGCGTTGAAGAGGGGAGGGTAGAGACCCAGTACTTC; CDR3aa: CSVEEGRVETQYF
len: 16; j_gene: TRBJ2-1; d_gene: NA; v_gene: TRBV28; abundance: NA; CDR3nt: TGTGCCAGCAGTACAGGGGGCGGGAGGGCCCACAATGAGCAGTTCTTC; CDR3aa: CASSTGGGRAHNEQFF
len: 13; j_gene: TRBJ2-1; d_gene: NA; v_gene: TRBV13; abundance: few; CDR3nt: TGTGCCAGCAGCCGATTGGGGGAGAATGAGCAGTTCTTC; CDR3aa: CASSRLGENEQFF
len: 11; j_gene: TRBJ1-1; d_gene: TRBD1; v_gene: TRBV2; abundance: NA; CDR3nt: TGTGCCTGCAGCGGCAGGGGGTCAGCTTTCTTT; CDR3aa: CACSGRGSAFF
len: 14; j_gene: TRBJ2-1; d_gene: TRBD1; v_gene: TRBV20-1; abundance: few; CDR3nt: TGCAGTGCTACCCGGGACAGGCTTTACAATGAGCAGTTCTTC; CDR3aa: CSATRDRLYNEQFF
len: 16; j_gene: TRBJ1-5; d_gene: NA; v_gene: TRBV4-1; abundance: NA; CDR3nt: TGCGCCAGCAGCCAAGACTTATACAGCCACAATCAGCCCCAGCATTTT; CDR3aa: CASSQDLYSHNQPQHF
len: 13; j_gene: TRBJ2-1; d_gene: NA; v_gene: TRBV4-2; abundance: NA; CDR3nt: TGTGCCAGCAGCCAACCCACCAGCGGGGAGCAGTTCTTC; CDR3aa: CASSQPTSGEQFF
len: 14; j_gene: TRBJ1-2; d_gene: NA; v_gene: TRBV4-2; abundance: many; CDR3nt: TGTGCCAGCAGCCAAGAAGGAGGGGAATATGGCTACACCTTC; CDR3aa: CASSQEGGEYGYTF
len: 16; j_gene: TRBJ1-5; d_gene: NA; v_gene: TRBV5-1; abundance: NA; CDR3nt: TGCGCCAGCAGCTTGGTGGTGACAGGCTTCGGTCAGCCCCAGCATTTT; CDR3aa: CASSLVVTGFGQPQHF
len: 15; j_gene: TRBJ2-3; d_gene: TRBD1; v_gene: TRBV20-1; abundance: NA; CDR3nt: TGCAGTGCTACAGAGGACAGGGACAGCACAGATACGCAGTATTTT; CDR3aa: CSATEDRDSTDTQYF
len: 14; j_gene: TRBJ2-7; d_gene: NA; v_gene: TRBV9; abundance: few; CDR3nt: TGTGCCAGCAGCGTACACCCCGGGAACTACGAGCAGTACTTC; CDR3aa: CASSVHPGNYEQYF
len: 14; j_gene: TRBJ1-1; d_gene: NA; v_gene: TRBV6-2/TRBV6-3; abundance: NA; CDR3nt: TGTGCCAGCAGTTTCCCACAGGCGAACACTGAAGCTTTCTTT; CDR3aa: CASSFPQANTEAFF
len: 13; j_gene: TRBJ2-7; d_gene: NA; v_gene: TRBV30; abundance: few; CDR3nt: TGTGCCTGGAGTGGGGGGGTCTCCTACGAGCAGTACTTC; CDR3aa: CAWSGGVSYEQYF
len: 14; j_gene: TRBJ1-4; d_gene: NA; v_gene: TRBV7-2; abundance: NA; CDR3nt: TGTGCCAGCAGCTTACTTCTGGGGCATGAAAAACTGTTTTTT; CDR3aa: CASSLLLGHEKLFF
len: 14; j_gene: TRBJ2-7; d_gene: TRBD1; v_gene: TRBV27; abundance: many; CDR3nt: TGTGCCACTCCAACCGGGACAGGGGCCTACGAGCAGTACTTC; CDR3aa: CATPTGTGAYEQYF
len: 15; j_gene: TRBJ2-5; d_gene: NA; v_gene: TRBV27; abundance: NA; CDR3nt: TGTGCCAGCAGCCCACGGCTCTGGATAATGGAGACCCAGTACTTC; CDR3aa: CASSPRLWIMETQYF
len: 16; j_gene: TRBJ2-3; d_gene: NA; v_gene: TRBV5-1; abundance: few; CDR3nt: TGCGCCAGCAGCTTGGGGCAGGAGACTTCCACAGATACGCAGTATTTT; CDR3aa: CASSLGQETSTDTQYF
len: 12; j_gene: TRBJ2-1; d_gene: NA; v_gene: TRBV15; abundance: NA; CDR3nt: TGTGCCACCAGCAGAGATCTGAATGAGCAGTTCTTC; CDR3aa: CATSRDLNEQFF
len: 16; j_gene: TRBJ2-7; d_gene: TRBD1; v_gene: TRBV6-5; abundance: few; CDR3nt: TGTGCCAGCAGTTATTCCCTCGGGACAGGCGTCTACGAGCAGTACTTC; CDR3aa: CASSYSLGTGVYEQYF
len: 17; j_gene: TRBJ2-3; d_gene: NA; v_gene: TRBV7-2; abundance: NA; CDR3nt: TGTGCCAGCAGCGTTTACTCGGGCATCCGAAACACAGATACGCAGTATTTT; CDR3aa: CASSVYSGIRNTDTQYF
len: 13; j_gene: TRBJ1-5; d_gene: NA; v_gene: TRBV7-2; abundance: NA; CDR3nt: TGTGCCAGTGGAGGGAGCCTCAATCAGCCCCAGCATTTT; CDR3aa: CASGGSLNQPQHF
len: 12; j_gene: TRBJ2-7; d_gene: TRBD1; v_gene: TRBV12-3/TRBV12-4; abundance: NA; CDR3nt: TGTGCCAGCAGCGAGGGACAGGCGGTGTTGTACTTC; CDR3aa: CASSEGQAVLYF
len: 15; j_gene: TRBJ2-1; d_gene: NA; v_gene: TRBV28; abundance: NA; CDR3nt: TGTGCCAGCAGTTCAGGGCGTCAATGGTACAATGAGCAGTTCTTC; CDR3aa: CASSSGRQWYNEQFF
len: 13; j_gene: TRBJ2-1; d_gene: NA; v_gene: TRBV11-2; abundance: many; CDR3nt: TGTGCCAGCAGCTTAATGGGGAACAATGAGCAGTTCTTC; CDR3aa: CASSLMGNNEQFF
len: 16; j_gene: TRBJ2-3; d_gene: TRBD2; v_gene: TRBV7-8; abundance: few; CDR3nt: TGTGCCAGCAGCTTAGCGGGCGGGGGATCCACAGATACGCAGTATTTT; CDR3aa: CASSLAGGGSTDTQYF
len: 13; j_gene: TRBJ2-2; d_gene: NA; v_gene: TRBV6-5; abundance: NA; CDR3nt: TGTGCCAGCAGTGACACAAAAGCCGGGGAGCTGTTTTTT; CDR3aa: CASSDTKAGELFF
len: 14; j_gene: TRBJ2-3; d_gene: NA; v_gene: TRBV7-9; abundance: NA; CDR3nt: TGTGCCTCACTCCTCGGCAGTAATACAGATACGCAGTATTTT; CDR3aa: CASLLGSNTDTQYF
len: 14; j_gene: TRBJ2-7; d_gene: TRBD2; v_gene: TRBV20-1; abundance: NA; CDR3nt: TGCAGTGCTAGAAGGCTAGCGGGGGGGAATGAGCAGTACTTC; CDR3aa: CSARRLAGGNEQYF
len: 14; j_gene: TRBJ2-5; d_gene: NA; v_gene: TRBV20-1; abundance: few; CDR3nt: TGCAGTGCTAGTAGTCAGGGGTTAAGAGAGACCCAGTACTTC; CDR3aa: CSASSQGLRETQYF
len: 17; j_gene: TRBJ1-1; d_gene: TRBD1; v_gene: TRBV30; abundance: NA; CDR3nt: TGCGCCTGGAGTTCTACAGGGGGCGCCCCGAGGGGCACTGAAGCTTTCTTT; CDR3aa: CAWSSTGGAPRGTEAFF
len: 12; j_gene: TRBJ1-4; d_gene: NA; v_gene: TRBV10-3; abundance: NA; CDR3nt: TGTGCCATCAGTGAGCTTAAGGAAAAACTGTTTTTT; CDR3aa: CAISELKEKLFF
len: 15; j_gene: TRBJ2-1; d_gene: TRBD1; v_gene: TRBV10-3; abundance: NA; CDR3nt: TGTGCCATCAGGGGGACAGGGGGGACCTACAATGAGCCGTTCTTC; CDR3aa: CAIRGTGGTYNEPFF